This T cell receptor beta chain was profiled in a study of vaccination effects on CD4 cells after COVID-19. Study results and caveats: Missing from the study were early post-infection timepoints, and its convalescent patients were few. Nearly all vaccine-induced clones in healthy recipients recognized only SARS-CoV-2.

In the case of this clone: The antigen is not known.

The germline gives CDR1 SGHAT, CDR2 FQDESV (reference sequence). V trimming: 7 bases; J trimming: 5 bases; junction bases outside the gene matches: 8. The CDR3 totals 15 residues. The assay was immunoSEQ multiplex PCR, and TCRdb's table has in-frame clones only and misses some. In the table there are approximately 76,000 clones, 60% to 85% of which are singletons. Under the ViraFEST assay, PBMC were stimulated with viral peptide pools so that antigen-specific CD4+ T cells expanded. Sequencing was performed afterwards. The culture ran for nine to eleven days, and then CD4+ T cells were isolated. Among the vaccine recipients, none had a prior SARS-CoV-2 infection, and nucleocapsid antibodies were negative. In culture with 10 IU/ml IL-2 and about 10 ug/ml peptides, PBMC were grown at a few million per well. Half-medium changes using IL-2 medium occurred on days 3 and 7.

The chain employs TRBV11-1 and TRBJ2-5, with TRBD2 identical over 12 bases. This TCR derives from a human donor who received a COVID-19 vaccine. This sample comprised CD4+ T cells from PBMCs cultured with SARS-CoV-2 spike peptides, obtained before COVID-19 vaccination. The chain's CDR3 is CASNIPSGGAETQYF. The CDR3 coding sequence is TGTGCCAGCAACATCCCTAGCGGGGGGGCGGAGACCCAGTACTTC.